This entry is about one T cell receptor (beta chain). Its antigen is unknown. Within one base of it there is no much larger clone, and no base qualities were kept. The germline ends are 16 bases apart after V is trimmed by 7 bases and J by 1 base. The CDR3 holds 15 amino acids from the cysteine to the phenylalanine. Only the CDR3 DNA is retained, 45 bases long and in frame from the first base. In the germline V gene (reference sequence), CDR1 corresponds to MNHEY and CDR2 to SMNVEV. This sample was taken from a study of shared clonotypes between healthy human individuals (dated by TCRdb to the early 2020s). Concerning the study at large: A few men and a couple of women, aged 18 to 49 years, made up the cohort. Per donor, three plates each were used for CD4 naive and CD4 memory, two for CD8 naive, and one for CD8 memory. Blood TCR repertoires of about five healthy adults were deeply sequenced to estimate repertoire size and the extent of clonotype sharing between individuals. To increase sequencing depth and limit assay-specific biases, TCR repertoire library preparation and sequencing were carried out by different laboratories using diverse techniques. Leukapheresis yielded between about 0.9 and 9 billion PBMCs per donor. Paper-wide results and their limitations: Rarefaction of sorted-subset datasets indicated incomplete sequencing despite the large sequencing depth. Across a handful of donors, about 4.5% of naive CD4, around 3.5% of naive CD8, 2% to 2.5% of memory CD4, and about 0.44% of memory CD8 clonotypes were shared. Based on pairwise subsampling, the degree of clonotype sharing among donors was expected to be affected by sequencing depth. Sampling was restricted to blood, and TCR repertoires in tissue are likely to differ from TCR repertoires in blood. The genetic and exposure-history diversity represented was limited by the small number of donors. Larger estimated clonotype richness was generally found for naive subsets than for memory subsets. Clonotypes shared by all four sorted-subset donors showed higher generation probabilities than non-shared clonotypes.

The donors were healthy, HIV-negative adults who had no recently reported acute infections or vaccinations. Every donor was a Caucasian adult living in Nashville, Tennessee, USA. Magnetic negative selection was used to enrich CD4+ T cells, after which naive cells were positively selected on CD45RA and the negative fraction became the memory subset. After blood collection by leukapheresis, PBMCs were isolated using Ficoll-Histopaque density gradient centrifugation and then cryopreserved in the vapor phase of liquid nitrogen. Analytical flow cytometry was used to check the purity and quantity of each magnetically sorted T cell population. Genomic DNA was isolated from each sorted fraction and quantified by UV absorbance on a Nanodrop 2000c. Using the deep immunoSEQ assay, TCR CDR3 regions were amplified from genomic DNA by multiplex PCR. Extracted genomic DNA from each cell subset was spread evenly across all wells of several immunoSEQ 96-well plates, with each plate serving as a replicate. For sorted subsets, about 200 ng genomic DNA, equal to 30,000 to 35,000 T cell genomes, was loaded into each replicate PCR. Purified libraries were measured with a Qubit 3.0 fluorometer, size-checked on a Bioanalyzer 2100, and measured again with the KAPA Library Quantification kit. Every immunoSEQ 96-well plate was sequenced on a dedicated single-read 150-cycle Illumina NextSeq 550 flow cell. The authors' pipeline ran thus. Because only junctional sequences without quality scores were contained in the immunoSEQ output, filtering matching that applied to full-length reads could not be performed. Sequences were annotated with PyIR, a Python wrapper for IgBLAST v1.9, using IMGT germline references to assign V/J genes and CDR3. Reads were filtered out if the reads had weak V/J assignments (E-value above 1e-6), no CDR3, stop codons, out-of-frame junctions, or ambiguous translated residues. V3J clonotypes were defined as sequences sharing an identical inferred V gene, J gene, and CDR3 amino acid sequence. The percentage overlap between two repertoires was calculated by dividing the number of shared unique clonotypes by the size of the smaller repertoire. Repertoire richness was assessed with RTK rarefaction, the Chao1 estimator, and Recon v2.1 estimates of unobserved clonotypes. Generation probabilities were computed with OLGA for all TCRbeta clonotypes obtained by the gDNA method from a few donors. TCRdb retrieved this table from immuneACCESS and kept in-frame rearrangements only. Not all clones are present; in checked studies, unresolved V genes account for under half, and no reason is known for the remainder. The V and J calls and the clone size are those of that table, but D and trimming were determined from the DNA. The sample profile shows roughly 1,500,000 clones; around 98.5% of them were found once. The ten largest clones capture around 0.33% of the sample.

Here the chain combines TRBV27 and TRBJ1-1; tentative D gene TRBD1, with 5 bases matching. This clonotype was obtained from a man aged 30-40 years in good health. The sequencing sample was made of naive CD4+ T cells sorted from blood. The label giving this sample's cell subset or site can be read as: CD45RA+ positively selected. The nucleotide sequence reads as follows: TGTGCCAGCATTTCGTGGGGGGGAGCGAACACTGAAGCTTTCTTT. Protein translation: CASISWGGANTEAFF.